Below, 14 T cell receptor beta chains from the same sample are listed, as sequenced in a study of tissue T cells after allogeneic stem cell transplantation. The time point is: mouse harvest day 14 after allogeneic transplant. Mouse grafts combined 10^7 T-cell-depleted bone marrow cells with 10^6 splenic CD5+ T cells. Profiling relied on immunoSEQ multiplex PCR, and the TCRdb table lists in-frame clones only, not all of them. The data contain under 9,000 clones, over 30% of them singletons. Sequencing input: skin. The receptor source for this set is a female BALB/c mouse given C57BL/6 T cells with graft-versus-host disease after an allogeneic hematopoietic cell transplant.

In the case of this clone: Gene names are mouse gene names. The read comes to an end 1 residue before the CDR3 does, leaving the germline J gene to fill in the end. The chain links TRBV26 to TRBJ2-5, with 10 bases fitting TRBD1. This CDR3 spans 15 amino acids. V lost 4 bases and J lost 5; bases outside the gene matches: 6. Germline CDR1 reads KGHPV; CDR2 reads FQNQEV (reference sequence). CDR3 sequence reads: CASSPDRGRRDTQYF. Incomplete CDR3 DNA: TGTGCCAGCAGTCCTGACAGGGGGCGGCGAGACACCCAGTAC.

Concerning this clone: Gene names and germline match the mouse. The CDR3 is cut off 1 residue early in the read; its end comes from the germline J gene. The gene calls are TRBV26 and TRBJ1-6; D unclear. TRBJ1-6 is labeled an ORF, and its function is uncertain. Germline CDR1 KGHPV, CDR2 FQNQEV (reference sequence). This CDR3 has 13 residues. V lost 3 bases, J lost 6 bases, and 6 bases lay in between. Here the CDR3 reads CASSLGSNSPLYF. The CDR3 DNA, read in part, is TGTGCCAGCAGTCTCGGGAGTAATTCGCCCCTCTAC.

Details on this clone: Gene names denote mouse genes. The CDR3 DNA, read in part, is TGTGCCAGCAGTCGCAGGGGGTTTAACTATGCTGAGCAGTTC. Translated, it gives CASSRRGFNYAEQF. The entire CDR3 is CASSRRGFNYAEQFF. The chain combines TRBV15 with TRBJ2-1, with 7 bases fitting TRBD1. The observed sequence ends 1 residue before the CDR3 terminus, with the missing tail filled in from the germline J gene. V lost 5 bases, J lost 0 bases, and 4 bases stayed unmatched. From germline, CDR1 is SGHND and CDR2 FRSKSL. The CDR3 is 15 amino acids.

With regard to this clone: Genes here carry mouse names. The CDR3 is cut off 1 residue early in the read; its end comes from the germline J gene. This chain links TRBV13-2 with TRBJ1-5; D remains ambiguous. The CDR3 totals 13 residues. The V end was cut by 3 bases, the J end by 1 base, with 5 bases between. In germline, CDR1 is NNHNN, CDR2 SYGAGS (reference sequence). The sequenced part of the CDR3 DNA is TGTGCCAGCGGTGCACAGAACAACCAGGCTCCGCTT. Translating it yields CASGAQNNQAPL. The whole CDR3 protein reads CASGAQNNQAPLF.

Of note for this clone: Mouse gene names apply. The DNA ends 1 residue before the CDR3 does, and the rest of the CDR3 is filled in from the germline J gene. V and J are TRBV5 and TRBJ1-1; unclear D gene. In germline, CDR1 is LGHNA, CDR2 YNLKQL (reference sequence). The CDR3 is made up of 13 amino acids. Deletions cut 4 bases from V and 0 bases from J, with 6 bases between. The covered CDR3 bases are TGTGCCAGCAGCCCCACAACAAACACAGAAGTCTTC. Residues: CASSPTTNTEVF. The CDR3 as a whole reads CASSPTTNTEVFF.

As for this clone: Gene names are the mouse ones. The CDR3 is cut off 1 residue early in the read; its end comes from the germline J gene. The gene calls are TRBV26 and TRBJ2-4, with TRBD2 matching over 9 bases. CDR3 size: 13 residues. The germline CDR1 and CDR2 sequences are KGHPV and FQNQEV (reference sequence). The trim removed 6 bases at V and 4 bases at J, leaving 2 bases unmatched. This CDR3 is CASRRLGENTLYF. CDR3 DNA, as far as it was read: TGTGCCAGCAGACGACTGGGGGAAAACACCTTGTAC.

Worth noting for this clone: All gene names here are mouse names. The CDR3 end is not reached by the read, which stops 1 residue before it; the germline J gene fills it in. The V and J genes are TRBV4 and TRBJ2-4; 7 bases agree with TRBD1. Per germline, CDR1 LGHDT and CDR2 YNNKQL (reference sequence). This CDR3 contains 14 residues. With 4 bases clipped from V and 0 bases from J, the junction kept 1 base outside the gene matches. This chain's CDR3 is CASSLQGSQNTLYF. Incomplete CDR3 DNA: TGTGCCAGCAGCTTACAGGGGAGTCAAAACACCTTGTAC. The variable domain in full, with the rest retrieved from reference TRBV4 and TRBJ2-4, is ETAVFQTPNYHVTQVGNEVSFNCKQTLGHDTMYWYKQDSKKLLKIMFSYNNKQLIVNETVPRRFSPQSSDKAHLNLRIKSVEPEDSAVYLCASSLQGSQNTLYFGAGTRLSVL.

With regard to this clone: The gene symbols are mouse symbols. The read terminates 1 residue before the CDR3 end, so the remaining end is supplied by the germline J gene. The rearrangement uses TRBV5 and TRBJ2-5; D is perhaps TRBD1 (7 bases). V was trimmed by 0 bases and J by 1 base, leaving 8 bases between them. The CDR3 is made up of 15 amino acids. The germline V gene has CDR1 LGHNA and CDR2 YNLKQL (reference sequence). CDR3 sequence: CASSQERGHQDTQYF. Partial CDR3 DNA: TGTGCCAGCAGCCAAGAGAGGGGGCACCAAGACACCCAGTAC.

A remark on this clone: The gene symbols are mouse symbols. Read sequence stops 1 residue before the CDR3 end, and the germline J gene provides the missing end. Other DNA variants within this sample encode the same CDR3. The chain has TRBV26 and TRBJ2-5, with D perhaps matching TRBD1 (6 bases). V was clipped by 4 bases and J by 4 bases, with 9 bases between them. The CDR3 extends over 13 amino acids. Per germline, CDR1 KGHPV and CDR2 FQNQEV (reference sequence). Partial CDR3 DNA: TGTGCCAGCAGTCCGGGACAAAAAGACACCCAGTAC. Its protein product is CASSPGQKDTQY. The full CDR3 protein reads CASSPGQKDTQYF.

This clone was picked up one time. Germline and genes: mouse. The CDR3 end lies 1 residue beyond the end of the read and is filled in from the germline J gene. The V and J genes are TRBV26 and TRBJ2-5; no clear D. Between the trimmed V and J ends, which lost 0 bases and 4 bases, there was a span of 5 bases. This CDR3 spans 13 amino acids. Per germline, CDR1 KGHPV and CDR2 FQNQEV (reference sequence). The sequenced part of the CDR3 DNA is TGTGCCAGCAGTCTGTCTCGGGAAGACACCCAGTAC. This gives the protein CASSLSREDTQY. The full CDR3 protein is CASSLSREDTQYF. The complete variable domain, with remaining parts taken from reference TRBV26 and TRBJ2-5, reads NSKVIQTPRYLVKGQGQKAKMRCIPEKGHPVVFWYQQNKNNEFKFLINFQNQEVLQQIDMTEKRFSAECPSNSPCSLEIQSSEAGDSALYLCASSLSREDTQYFGPGTRLLVL.

As concerns this clone: The gene symbols are mouse symbols. The CDR3 here is CASSVLNTLYF. Incomplete CDR3 DNA: TGTGCCAGCAGCGTTCTAAACACCTTGTAC. The chain combines TRBV3 with TRBJ2-4; D ambiguous. The DNA ends 1 residue before the CDR3 does, and the rest of the CDR3 is filled in from the germline J gene. V dropped 5 bases and J dropped 5 bases, with 5 bases sitting between them. The CDR3 sequence is 11 residues long. From germline, CDR1 is SNHLY and CDR2 FYNGKV (reference sequence).

Only a few counts were recorded for this clone. Mouse names are used for the genes. Read sequence stops 1 residue before the CDR3 end, and the germline J gene provides the missing end. The rearrangement links TRBV3 to TRBJ2-7; D is ambiguous. The V gene lost 6 bases and the J gene lost 3 bases, with 9 bases spanning the gap. Per germline, CDR1 SNHLY and CDR2 FYNGKV (reference sequence). The CDR3 consists of 12 residues. CDR3 loop: CASRSQNYEQYF. The covered CDR3 bases are TGTGCCAGCAGGTCACAGAACTATGAACAGTAC.

A note on this clone: The gene names here belong to mouse. Read data end 1 residue before the CDR3 end; the end is taken from the germline J gene. This chain joins TRBV1 and TRBJ2-7; D remains ambiguous. V was pared by 0 bases and J by 7 bases, with 4 bases between. The CDR3 contains 11 residues. Germline assignment: CDR1 NSQYPW and CDR2 LRSPGD (reference sequence). This chain's CDR3 is CTCSADREQYF. Incomplete CDR3 DNA: TGCACCTGCAGTGCAGATCGCGAACAGTAC.

This clone was seen a handful of times. The gene names here belong to mouse. The read finishes 1 residue shy of the CDR3 end, and the germline J gene is used to complete it. The genes are TRBV26 and TRBJ2-1, with D hard to call. CDR1 and CDR2 from the germline V gene are KGHPV and FQNQEV (reference sequence). V was shortened by 4 bases and J by 0 bases, with 10 bases between the two germline ends. This CDR3 has 15 residues. This CDR3 is CASSPPIYNYAEQFF. The DNA read from the CDR3 is TGTGCCAGCAGTCCTCCCATATATAACTATGCTGAGCAGTTC.